This entry is about one TCR beta chain. Original analysis: Estimation of nucleated cell counts relied on the amplification of reference gene primers. TCRdb's table, derived via immunoSEQ multiplex PCR, lists solely in-frame clones and lacks some. The V and J calls and the clone size are those of that table, but D and trimming were determined from the DNA. The table has roughly 81,000 clones, approximately 83% seen once. This CDR3 is 15 amino acids long. Per germline, CDR1 LNHDA and CDR2 SQIVND (reference sequence). Trimming at V came to 2 bases and at J to 8 bases, leaving 11 bases not matched to a gene. The sample belongs to a study of blood T cell repertoires in COVID-19. Study overall: Material from acute and convalescent COVID-19 was sourced from the United States, Italy and Spain. T cells, B-cell-depleted T cells, or PBMCs supplied cDNA or gDNA.

The rearrangement links TRBV19 to TRBJ1-2, with TRBD1 identical over 7 bases. Sequenced material: peripheral blood. This sequence originates from an older woman with acute or convalescent COVID-19. Written as DNA, the CDR3 is TGTGCCAGTAGTATATTTGTCCGGACAGGCAGCGGCTACACCTTC. Amino acids: CASSIFVRTGSGYTF.